Given below is one T cell receptor (beta chain) in context. The target antigen is unknown. CD45RO-negative CD8 cells positively selected for CCR7 made up the naive population, which excluded terminally differentiated effector memory CD45RA+ cells. The method was immunoSEQ multiplex PCR; TCRdb's version includes in-frame clones alone and lacks a portion of them. The sample lists about 2.2 million clones, 80% to 95% occurring once. The sample is drawn from a study of shared clonotypes between healthy human individuals. Study details: The composition of the donors was a couple of women and three men aged 18 to 49. Per donor, three plates held CD4 naive cells, three held CD4 memory, two held CD8 naive and one held CD8 memory. Regarding the study as a whole: Roughly 5% of naive CD4 clonotypes were shared across four donors.

Germline CDR1 reads KGHSH; CDR2 reads LQKENI. The V gene lost 3 bases and the J gene lost 4 bases, with 7 bases spanning the gap. The CDR3 consists of 12 residues. This receptor was identified in a man between 18 and 29 years old in good health. Some clones in this sample may be carry-over from other donors' samples. The rearrangement links TRBV18 to TRBJ2-7; no clear D gene. The sequencing input was naive CD8+ T cells from PBMCs. Written as DNA, the CDR3 is TGTGCCAGCTCACCGGACGGATACGAGCAGTACTTC. Amino acid sequence: CASSPDGYEQYF.